Below, one TCR beta chain is given with its context. Its antigen target is currently unknown. Within one base of it there is no much larger clone, and no base qualities were kept. The sample belongs to a study of identifying expanded T cells in peripheral blood (dated by TCRdb to the late 2010s). With regard to the full study: Technical replicates were generated by sequencing separate aliquots of the same genomic DNA pool, and four replicates were compared pairwise. Points the paper makes about the study in general: The authors expected biological variance in healthy repertoires might increase further over much longer intervals such as months to years. The binomial model flagged approximately 1.3 differentially abundant clones between technical replicates but around 15 over roughly 2 weeks and under 25 over approximately four weeks. The beta-binomial model significantly reduced the number of clones called differentially abundant and the false-positive rate across all healthy-donor time intervals. For all healthy donors, the variance in clone template counts between approximately 2-week samples rose significantly as total template count increased.

No immune events, such as infections, were documented for the healthy donors during the collection period. Time-dependent variance in a beta-binomial model of T-cell clone differential abundance was calibrated using healthy-donor blood repertoires as a training cohort. The training cohort comprised approximately ten healthy donors, 3 female and 7 male. An age range of roughly 29 to 64 years, with an average of about 45 years, was recorded for the donors. Whole blood from each healthy donor was obtained from a commercial supplier and was collected at three time points roughly 13 days apart. Genomic DNA was extracted from unsorted whole blood for immunosequencing. TCRbeta CDR3 regions were profiled by bias-controlled multiplex PCR amplification of genomic DNA with the immunoSEQ Assay. The study's processing was this. The absolute abundance of each unique TCRbeta CDR3 region was quantified after sequences were collapsed and filtered. Differential abundance was tested with a binomial (Fisher-equivalent) model and with a beta-binomial model adding time-dependent variance fitted from healthy donors. Clones with fewer than 5 combined templates were removed, and a clone was called differentially abundant if the clone's Benjamini-Hochberg FDR was below 0.01. Using the form v = (b*log(k)+a)^2, the beta-binomial variance was modeled as a function of the total template count across the two samples. Entries here come from immuneACCESS through TCRdb and include only in-frame sequences with V and J called. Some clones fail to appear in such tables; in the studies checked, an unresolved V gene covers under half of the shortfall, and the cause of the remainder is unknown. The V and J calls and the clone size are those of that table, but D and trimming were determined from the DNA. This sample holds 85,000 to 100,000 clones; around 88% were observed only once. Together, the top ten hold about 4% of the sample.

Including the terminal cysteine and phenylalanine, the CDR3 comprises 19 residues. The CDR3 DNA has 57 bases and is translated from base 1. From the germline V gene, CDR1 is SGDLS and CDR2 is YYNGEE. Here V drops 10 bases and J drops 0 bases, and the junction holds 19 bases not matched to any gene. The clonotype comes from a person aged 18 to 75 in good health. The V gene is TRBV9 and the J gene is TRBJ1-6, and TRBD1 aligns with 7 junction nucleotides. Sequencing was performed on blood. The DNA sequence is given as TGTGCCGACACCGTAGGCCGGGACAGCCTAAACTCCTATAATTCACCCCTCCACTTT. It translates as CADTVGRDSLNSYNSPLHF.